These 27 T cell receptor beta chains originate from one sample sequenced in a study of cytomegalovirus exposure and HLA in healthy donors. Use of 60 Vbeta and 13 Jbeta primers characterized the PCR. Sequenced by immunoSEQ multiplex PCR; TCRdb stores in-frame clones only, minus some. Here the sample spans tens of thousands of clones, 65% to 75% being singletons. Sequenced sample: PBMCs. The receptors come from a man between 35 and 55 years old in good health and CMV-seropositive.

This chain connects TRBV9 to TRBJ1-1; D ambiguous. CDR1 is SGDLS, CDR2 YYNGEE, per germline. There are 14 residues in the CDR3. The ends were cut back, 0 bases at V and 10 bases at J, with 16 bases in the middle. The CDR3 region has the DNA TGTGCCAGCAGCGTAGAATTCTTCGGGGAGGCAGCTTTCTTT. Translation: CASSVEFFGEAAFF.

The chain couples TRBV5-6 to TRBJ1-4, with D possibly being TRBD1 (5 bases). CDR1 is SGHDT, CDR2 YYEEEE, per germline. The V gene lost 4 bases and the J gene lost 4 bases, with 8 bases spanning the gap. The CDR3 contains 13 residues. DNA of the CDR3: TGTGCCAGCAGCCGACAGCTTAATGAAAAACTGTTTTTT. Protein sequence: CASSRQLNEKLFF. The full variable domain, in which reference TRBV5-6 and TRBJ1-4 provide the parts outside the CDR3, is DAGVTQSPTHLIKTRGQQVTLRCSPKSGHDTVSWYQQALGQGPQFIFQYYEEEERQRGNFPDRFSGHQFPNYSSELNVNALLLGDSALYLCASSRQLNEKLFFGSGTQLSVL.

The CDR3 DNA follows: TGTGCCAGCAGTTCAGGGGGCACTGAAGCTTTCTTT. It translates to CASSSGGTEAFF. This chain joins TRBV28 and TRBJ1-1; 7 nucleotides align to TRBD1. Germline V CDR1 and CDR2: MDHEN, SYDVKM. This CDR3 is built from 12 residues. The V segment lost 4 bases and the J segment 4 bases; nucleotides outside the gene matches: 0.

This clone was observed a single time. The chain is built from TRBV18 and TRBJ1-6; 9 bases are a match to TRBD1. Germline V gene sequence: CDR1 KGHSH, CDR2 LQKENI. The CDR3 is 18 amino acids. V was clipped by 3 bases and J by 8 bases; unmatched bases: 14. The CDR3 DNA follows: TGTGCCAGCTCACCTAACGTCCCGGGACAGGGTTCGTATTCACCCCTCCACTTT. Encoded protein: CASSPNVPGQGSYSPLHF.

The chain combines TRBV2 with TRBJ2-1; no firm D call. The germline V gene encodes CDR1 SNHLY and CDR2 FYNNEI. The length of the CDR3 is 11 residues. V was trimmed by 8 bases and J by 3 bases, leaving 5 bases between them. CDR3 residues: CASGLYNEQFF. The CDR3 DNA reads TGTGCCAGCGGGCTCTACAATGAGCAGTTCTTC.

The chain has TRBV5-1 and TRBJ2-7; perhaps TRBD2 as D (5 bases). Per the germline V gene, CDR1 is SGHRS and CDR2 is YFSETQ. The V and J ends lost 6 bases and 6 bases respectively, with 16 bases between them. This CDR3 is 13 amino acids long. The CDR3 DNA sequence: TGCGCCAGCACTAGCTCCTCTTTTCTCGAGCAGTACTTC. This codes for CASTSSSFLEQYF.

This clone was counted between two and nine times. The rearrangement uses TRBV28 and TRBJ2-3; TRBD1 might be the D (6 bases). Per germline, CDR1 MDHEN and CDR2 SYDVKM. V was trimmed by 5 bases and J by 3 bases, leaving 18 bases between them. This CDR3 spans 16 amino acids. The CDR3 coding sequence is TGTGCCAGCAGTAGGTCGGCAGGGGCTTGGACAGATACGCAGTATTTT. It specifies CASSRSAGAWTDTQYF. Based on the CDR3 plus reference TRBV28 and TRBJ2-3, the full variable domain is DVKVTQSSRYLVKRTGEKVFLECVQDMDHENMFWYRQDPGLGLRLIYFSYDVKMKEKGDIPEGYSVSREKKERFSLILESASTNQTSMYLCASSRSAGAWTDTQYFGPGTRLTVL.

The V call is TRBV19, the J call TRBJ1-5, with TRBD1 as a possible D gene (5 bases). There are 15 residues in the CDR3. Germline V lookup: CDR1 LNHDA, CDR2 SQIVND (reference sequence). V was pared by 4 bases and J by 0 bases, with 10 bases between. CDR3 sequence reads: CASSTGHYSNQPQHF. CDR3 nucleotides: TGTGCCAGTAGTACCGGACACTATAGCAATCAGCCCCAGCATTTT.

V and J are TRBV5-8 and TRBJ1-5, with 7 bases aligning to TRBD1. The CDR3 is 18 amino acids. V was clipped by 4 bases and J by 2 bases; unmatched bases: 15. CDR1 SGHTS and CDR2 YDEGEE come from the germline V gene. The CDR3 DNA reads TGTGCCAGCAGCCACTCCCCGACAGGGACCGGTGGCAATCAGCCCCAGCATTTT. Amino acids: CASSHSPTGTGGNQPQHF.

This chain joins TRBV5-4 and TRBJ1-1; the match to TRBD1 covers 9 bases. CDR3 length: 16 amino acids. V lost 4 bases to trimming and J lost 6 bases; unmatched junction nucleotides: 13. CDR1 is SGHNT, CDR2 YYREEE, per germline (reference sequence). The chain's CDR3 is CASSPGGGDRVSEAFF. Written as DNA, the CDR3 is TGTGCCAGCAGCCCGGGTGGAGGGGACAGGGTCTCTGAAGCTTTCTTT.

The chain uses TRBV5-4 and TRBJ2-2, with 7 positions matching TRBD1. Germline trimming cut 7 bases from V and 7 bases from J; bases unmatched to any gene: 13. The CDR3 spans 15 residues. Germline V gives CDR1 SGHNT, CDR2 YYREEE (reference sequence). CDR3 sequence (DNA): TGTGCCAGCTCCGATCAGGACAGGTCCGGCGGGGAGCTGTTTTTT. Translating it yields CASSDQDRSGGELFF.

This clone has a single count. V is TRBV2 and J is TRBJ1-1; unclear D gene. V dropped 6 bases and J dropped 0 bases, with 8 bases sitting between them. The CDR3 is 13 amino acids. Germline CDR1 reads SNHLY; CDR2 reads FYNNEI. Here the CDR3 reads CASRGELNTEAFF. The DNA of the CDR3 is TGTGCCAGCAGGGGCGAACTGAACACTGAAGCTTTCTTT.

The gene calls are TRBV27 and TRBJ2-7, with D unresolved. Between the trimmed V and J ends, which lost 6 bases and 2 bases, there was a span of 17 bases. CDR1 and CDR2 from the germline V gene are MNHEY and SMNVEV (reference sequence). The CDR3 runs 15 residues. CDR3 coding DNA: TGTGCCAGCAGACCGATCTTAGCAGCTACCTACGAGCAGTACTTC. Protein sequence: CASRPILAATYEQYF.

V is TRBV18 and J is TRBJ2-2; D might be TRBD1 (6 bases). The V end lost 4 bases, the J end lost 3 bases, and 18 bases lay between the germline ends. The CDR3 is 17 residues long. The germline CDR1 and CDR2 sequences are KGHSH and LQKENI. The CDR3 reads CASSRNSRQDYTGELFF. The DNA for the CDR3 is TGTGCCAGCTCACGAAATTCGAGACAGGACTACACCGGGGAGCTGTTTTTT.

The rearrangement joins TRBV14 to TRBJ2-3, with 9 bases lining up with TRBD2. Germline V gene data show CDR1 as SGHDN and CDR2 as FVKESK. The CDR3 covers 14 residues. The J segment lost 2 bases and the V segment lost 4 bases, leaving 1 base of the junction unmatched. CDR3 amino acids: CASSRGRATDTQYF. CDR3 nucleotide sequence: TGTGCCAGCAGCCGCGGGAGGGCCACAGATACGCAGTATTTT.

This clone was found once. CDR3 DNA sequence: TGTGCCTGGAGTGTACCGACAGGGGGGTTTAATGAGCAGTTCTTC. Translated: CAWSVPTGGFNEQFF. The rearrangement links TRBV30 to TRBJ2-1, with 9 nucleotides matching TRBD1. The CDR3 extends over 15 amino acids. In germline, CDR1 is GTSNPN, CDR2 SVGIG (reference sequence). V shed 0 bases, J shed 7 bases, and the junction held 7 bases outside the gene matches. The full variable domain, rest sourced from reference TRBV30 and TRBJ2-1, is SQTIHQWPATLVQPVGSPLSLECTVEGTSNPNLYWYRQAAGRGLQLLFYSVGIGQISSEVPQNLSASRPQDRQFILSSKKLLLSDSGFYLCAWSVPTGGFNEQFFGPGTRLTVL.

This clone was counted a single time. The chain recombines TRBV30 with TRBJ2-7; TRBD2 matches at 7 bases. The germline CDR1 and CDR2 sequences are GTSNPN and SVGIG (reference sequence). The CDR3 has 15 amino acids. Unmatched junction bases numbered 9, after V lost 4 bases and J lost 0 bases. The CDR3 bases are TGTGCCTGGACCCTTGGGGGGGGGAGCTCCTACGAGCAGTACTTC. It codes for CAWTLGGGSSYEQYF. Full variable domain (missing parts from reference TRBV30 and TRBJ2-7): SQTIHQWPATLVQPVGSPLSLECTVEGTSNPNLYWYRQAAGRGLQLLFYSVGIGQISSEVPQNLSASRPQDRQFILSSKKLLLSDSGFYLCAWTLGGGSSYEQYFGPGTRLTVT.

The chain has TRBV30 and TRBJ1-2; 7 bases fit TRBD1. The CDR3 covers 14 residues. V dropped 2 bases and J dropped 0; count of bases not matched to a gene: 3. Per the germline V gene, CDR1 is GTSNPN and CDR2 is SVGIG (reference sequence). The CDR3 DNA reads TGTGCCTGGAGTCGGGACAGAGCTAACTATGGCTACACCTTC. It yields the protein CAWSRDRANYGYTF.

In its sample, this clone is medium-sized. The J gene is TRBJ2-7, the V gene TRBV28; 11 bases fit TRBD2. With 6 bases clipped from V and 2 bases from J, the junction kept 9 bases outside the gene matches. There are 16 residues in the CDR3. Germline V lookup: CDR1 MDHEN, CDR2 SYDVKM. The CDR3 is CASSQYGTSGAYEQYF. In DNA, the CDR3 is TGTGCCAGCAGCCAATACGGGACTAGCGGAGCCTACGAGCAGTACTTC.

The chain carries TRBV6-6 and TRBJ1-4; D is possibly TRBD1 (5 bases). The CDR3 has 16 residues. V was shortened by 2 bases and J by 3 bases, with 13 bases between the two germline ends. Germline V gene lookup returns CDR1 MNHNY and CDR2 SVGAGI (reference sequence). This CDR3 is CASSYPSGPANEKLFF. The CDR3 coding sequence is TGTGCCAGCAGTTACCCTTCAGGGCCTGCTAATGAAAAACTGTTTTTT.

The V gene is TRBV4-3, the J gene TRBJ1-1, with TRBD1 matching 9 bases. The ends lost 1 base at V and 2 bases at J; junction bases unmatched: 5. CDR3 length: 16 residues. Germline CDR1 LGHNA, CDR2 YSLEER. CDR3 nucleotides: TGCGCCAGCAGCCAAGGGACAGGGGCGCTAAACACTGAAGCTTTCTTT. This codes for CASSQGTGALNTEAFF.

This chain connects TRBV5-1 to TRBJ1-2, with 9 bases fitting TRBD1. CDR1 and CDR2 (germline): SGHRS, YFSETQ. With 0 bases clipped from V and 5 bases from J, the junction kept 2 bases outside the gene matches. CDR3 size: 14 residues. The CDR3 coding sequence is TGCGCCAGCAGCTTGGAAGGGACAGGGTATGGCTACACCTTC. Protein product: CASSLEGTGYGYTF.

J is TRBJ2-3 and V is TRBV5-1; 8 bases are a match to TRBD1. The germline CDR1 and CDR2 sequences are SGHRS and YFSETQ. V trimming: 4 bases; J trimming: 4 bases; junction bases outside the gene matches: 11. This CDR3 has 16 amino acids. For the CDR3, the DNA is TGCGCCAGCAGCCCGCCAGGGGGCGCCTACGCAGATACGCAGTATTTT. Translation gives CASSPPGGAYADTQYF.

This clone was counted only a few times. The chain is built from TRBV30 and TRBJ2-3; 9 bases agree with TRBD1. Germline CDR1 GTSNPN, CDR2 SVGIG (reference sequence). This CDR3 region has 13 residues. The ends lost 5 bases at V and 2 bases at J; junction bases unmatched: 2. The CDR3: CAWGDRVTDTQYF. CDR3 nucleotides: TGTGCCTGGGGGGACAGGGTCACAGATACGCAGTATTTT.

The genes are TRBV11-1 and TRBJ2-7; TRBD1 matches 8 bases. Per the germline V gene, CDR1 is SGHAT and CDR2 is FQDESV (reference sequence). V gave up 4 bases and J gave up 6 bases; unmatched junction bases: 5. The CDR3 has 13 residues. CDR3 coding DNA: TGTGCCAGCAGCTCCCAGGGGGCGGTCGAGCAGTACTTC. The encoded protein is CASSSQGAVEQYF.

The chain carries TRBV4-3 and TRBJ2-1, with D possibly matching TRBD2 (6 bases). There are 16 residues in the CDR3. The V gene's germline CDR1 is LGHNA and CDR2 YSLEER. Between the trimmed V and J ends, which lost 1 base and 0 bases, there was a span of 10 bases. The CDR3, as DNA: TGCGCCAGCAGCCAAGGGGACGGGAGCTCCTACAATGAGCAGTTCTTC. Residues: CASSQGDGSSYNEQFF.

This clone came up a few times. The chain recombines TRBV9 with TRBJ1-5, with TRBD1 matching 10 bases. With 3 bases clipped from V and 6 bases from J, the junction kept 6 bases outside the gene matches. CDR1 is SGDLS, CDR2 YYNGEE, per germline. This CDR3 contains 15 residues. CDR3 sequence: CASSETGGAGQPQHF. CDR3 DNA sequence: TGTGCCAGCAGCGAGACAGGGGGCGCGGGTCAGCCCCAGCATTTT.